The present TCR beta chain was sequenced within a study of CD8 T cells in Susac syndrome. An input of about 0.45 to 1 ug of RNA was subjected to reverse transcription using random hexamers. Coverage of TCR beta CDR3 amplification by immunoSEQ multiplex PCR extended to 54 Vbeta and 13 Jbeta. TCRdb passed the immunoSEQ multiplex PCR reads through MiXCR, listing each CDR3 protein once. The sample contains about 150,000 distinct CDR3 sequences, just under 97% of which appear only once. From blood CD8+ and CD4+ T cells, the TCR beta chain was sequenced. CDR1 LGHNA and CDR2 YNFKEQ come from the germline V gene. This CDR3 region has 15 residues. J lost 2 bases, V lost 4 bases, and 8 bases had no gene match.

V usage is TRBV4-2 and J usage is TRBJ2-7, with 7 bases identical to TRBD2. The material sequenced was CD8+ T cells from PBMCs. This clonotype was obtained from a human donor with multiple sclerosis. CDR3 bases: TGTGCCAGCAGCCTAAGGGGAGGGGACCCCTACGAGCAGTACTTC. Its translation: CASSLRGGDPYEQYF.